A single T cell receptor (beta chain) is shown here with its context. The antigen is not known. The data were obtained in a study of cytotoxic CD8 clonotypes in ibrutinib-treated CLL. About the study: Following treatment for a median roughly 12 months, range 6 to 36, response samples were then taken.

Produced via immunoSEQ multiplex PCR; TCRdb's table is partial and in-frame only. In the table there are 150,000 to 200,000 clones, over 65% of which are singletons. The ends lost 6 bases at V and 8 bases at J; junction bases unmatched: 6. The CDR3 loop spans 13 amino acids. Germline CDR1 MDHEN, CDR2 SYDVKM. Overall study results and limits: Baseline values of clonality outstripped age-matched healthy donors and followed circulating CD8+ T-cell counts.

The clonotype comes from a human donor with chronic lymphocytic leukemia. The starting material was PBMCs, obtained after 12 months of ibrutinib treatment. This chain uses TRBV28 with TRBJ2-2; 7 bases match TRBD2. CDR3 amino acids: CASRRTSRGELFF. For the CDR3, the DNA is TGTGCCAGCAGGCGGACTAGTCGAGGGGAGCTGTTTTTT.